Listed here are 10 T cell receptor beta chains from one sample, sequenced in a study of cytomegalovirus exposure and HLA in healthy donors (dated by TCRdb to 2017 to 2019). Library prep was done by the immunoSEQ multiplex PCR assay. A mixture of 60 forward primers for TCR Vbeta segments and 13 reverse primers for TCR Jbeta segments was used in the multiplex PCR. TCRdb carries this immuneACCESS record with in-frame sequences only. Its versions omit some clonotypes, under half of them owing to an unresolved V gene in the studies checked, with the rest unexplained. This sample lists approximately 140,000 clones; 70% to 75% were detected once. The ten most abundant clones make up around 1.2% of the sample. What was sequenced was PBMCs. The receptor set was obtained from a woman in her thirties or forties in good health and CMV-seronegative.

This clone was counted only a few times. The chain links TRBV7-9 to TRBJ2-5, with D maybe TRBD1 (5 bases). This CDR3 is built from 17 residues. The ends were cut back, 1 base at V and 0 bases at J, with 15 bases in the middle. CDR1 and CDR2 from the germline V gene are SEHNR and FQNEAQ (reference sequence). The CDR3 protein is CASSLGAWGGNQETQYF. Here the CDR3 DNA reads TGTGCCAGCAGCTTAGGGGCTTGGGGCGGTAACCAAGAGACCCAGTACTTC.

V usage is TRBV27 and J usage is TRBJ1-1, with no clear D. The CDR3 runs to 13 residues. Trimming took 0 bases from V and 6 from J, leaving 8 bases between them. The germline V gene encodes CDR1 MNHEY and CDR2 SMNVEV (reference sequence). CDR3 sequence (DNA): TGTGCCAGCAGTTTATCGCGGGCAGCTGAAGCTTTCTTT. Translating gives CASSLSRAAEAFF.

The V gene is TRBV5-6, the J gene TRBJ2-3, with TRBD1 matching 8 bases. Germline CDR1 reads SGHDT; CDR2 reads YYEEEE. V gave up 3 bases and J gave up 4 bases; unmatched junction bases: 4. This CDR3 has 14 amino acids. The CDR3 loop reads CASSSSGGADTQYF. The CDR3 nucleotides are TGTGCCAGCAGCTCATCAGGGGGCGCAGATACGCAGTATTTT.

The chain joins TRBV2 to TRBJ2-4; 11 bases line up with TRBD2. V shed 7 bases, J shed 2 bases, and the junction held 7 bases outside the gene matches. There are 16 residues in the CDR3. Per germline, CDR1 SNHLY and CDR2 FYNNEI. CDR3: CASISGGALSKNIQYF. In DNA, the CDR3 is TGTGCCAGCATTAGCGGGGGGGCCCTCTCCAAAAACATTCAGTACTTC.

The chain joins TRBV23-1 to TRBJ2-3; 10 bases are shared with TRBD2. TRBV23-1 is noted as an ORF with a role that remains uncertain. The CDR3 extends over 19 amino acids. With V trimmed by 0 bases and J by 0 bases, 9 bases remained unmatched. CDR3 loop: CASSQSGLAEHPSTDTQYF. CDR3 coding DNA: TGCGCCAGCAGTCAATCTGGACTAGCGGAACATCCTAGCACAGATACGCAGTATTTT.

The chain combines TRBV2 with TRBJ1-2; D not certain. This CDR3 region has 11 residues. CDR1 SNHLY and CDR2 FYNNEI come from the germline V gene. Trimming shortened V by 7 bases and J by 8 bases, and 11 bases separated the two germline ends. CDR3: CASKRERGYTF. DNA of the CDR3: TGTGCCAGCAAGAGGGAGCGGGGCTACACCTTC.

V and J are TRBV6-1 and TRBJ2-1; 8 bases match TRBD1. V trimming: 6 bases; J trimming: 6 bases; junction bases outside the gene matches: 7. CDR1 and CDR2 (germline): MNHNS, SASEGT. The CDR3 contains 14 residues. CDR3 DNA sequence: TGTGCCAGCAGCGGACAGGGTTTTGGCAATGAGCAGTTCTTC. This encodes CASSGQGFGNEQFF.

This clone was recorded once. The chain has TRBV6-5 and TRBJ1-1; unclear D gene. V gave up 0 bases and J gave up 1 base, with 6 bases separating them. Germline lookup yields CDR1 MNHEY and CDR2 SVGAGI. The CDR3 consists of 14 residues. CDR3 bases: TGTGCCAGCAGTTACTCGGCGGGGAACACTGAAGCTTTCTTT. This encodes CASSYSAGNTEAFF.

J is TRBJ1-2 and V is TRBV6-5; the D gene is possibly TRBD1 (5 bases). Germline V gene lookup returns CDR1 MNHEY and CDR2 SVGAGI. Trimming cost V 4 bases and J 1 base, with 7 bases left between them. The CDR3 contains 13 residues. The CDR3 sequence is CASSSGINYGYTF. The DNA for the CDR3 is TGTGCCAGCAGTTCAGGGATTAACTATGGCTACACCTTC.

The J gene is TRBJ1-3, the V gene TRBV10-2, with D unclear. Trimming cost V 7 bases and J 0 bases, with 7 bases left between them. Germline CDR1 WSHSY, CDR2 SAAADI. The length of the CDR3 is 13 residues. CDR3 residues: CASTQFSGNTIYF. Here the CDR3 DNA reads TGCGCCAGCACTCAGTTCTCTGGAAACACCATATATTTT.